The source of this T cell receptor (beta chain) is a study of blood T cell repertoires in COVID-19 (dated by TCRdb to between 2020 and 2021). Regarding the study in general: Samples covering the acute and convalescent phases of COVID-19 were provided by collaborators in the United States, Italy and Spain. The material from the prospective study consisted of cDNA or gDNA derived from T cells, B-cell-depleted T cells, or PBMCs. Subjects who had been exposed to COVID-19, were actively infected with it, or had recovered from it provided the deeply sampled blood TCRbeta repertoires that made up the dataset. The repertoires were made available in a free public database intended to serve as a resource for research on the immune response to SARS-CoV-2. The samples were drawn from the first 160 participants of the ongoing ImmuneRACE study and from over a thousand subjects provided by 6 global collaborators. The sample metadata nearly always contained a de-identified subject ID, COVID-19 status, age in years and sex. Where available, HLA class I and class II types were taken from metadata supplied by the sample provider and were not determined by assay-based typing. General study outcomes and caveats: Clinical and demographic metadata were provided uncurated, with the amount varying by source and participant.

At one collaborating source in Seattle, patients were enrolled during active infection and were followed longitudinally through the course of disease. Collaborating institutions collected whole blood in K2EDTA tubes following their own protocols. For TCRbeta analysis, collaborators shipped samples as frozen whole blood, isolated PBMCs, or DNA extracted from either of those sample types. About this clone itself: Its binding antigen is unknown. Base qualities are not recorded, but no much larger clone differs from it by a single base.

V and J are truncated by 9 bases and 2 bases respectively, leaving an intervening sequence of 11 bases. The CDR3 sequence holds 12 residues, the cysteine and phenylalanine included. The kept DNA is CDR3 alone, 36 bases in frame from the first base. From the germline V gene (reference sequence), CDR1 is MNHEY and CDR2 is SMNVEV. TCRbeta CDR3 regions were amplified from genomic DNA using the immunoSEQ Assay, a bias-controlled multiplex PCR. Per the original workflow: The number of nucleated cells in each sample was estimated by amplification of reference gene primers within the assay. To quantify the absolute abundance of each unique TCRbeta CDR3 rearrangement, sequence reads were collapsed and filtered. For each sample, productive Simpson clonality was calculated as the square root of Simpson's diversity index over productive rearrangements. Drawn from immuneACCESS, this table holds only the in-frame rearrangements with V and J called that TCRdb kept. Clones are partly lost; checked studies trace under half to an unresolved V gene and leave the rest unexplained. That table is the source of V, J and clone size, and D and trimming were worked out from the DNA. The sample has about 480,000 clones on record, 85% to 90% of them singletons. Roughly 0.9% of the sample belongs to the ten largest clones.

Source material: peripheral blood. The TCR was taken from a man younger than 35 with COVID-19, enrolled during active disease. Recombination joined TRBV27 with TRBJ2-7; TRBD2 is a weak D gene call, 6 bases matching. CDR3 region: CASRDFTYEQYF. The nucleotide sequence is TGTGCCAGTCGGGACTTTACCTACGAGCAGTACTTC.